The clone carrying this T cell receptor (beta chain) was seen many times. No antigen is known for it. This specimen comes from a study of breast tumors, draining lymph nodes, adjacent tissues. Regarding the study as a whole: Most tumor T cells seemingly derive from lymph node, then expand in tumor. Tumors had less TCR diversity than lymph nodes, more than nontumor tissue. Luminal-like breast cancer showed significantly higher tumor–nontumor repertoire similarity than basal-like.

Samples came from axillary lymph nodes draining the breast cancer. MiXCR, applied by TCRdb to the multiplex PCR reads, yields one record per CDR3 protein. The sample has some 97,000 distinct CDR3 sequences, 21% seen once. Material for sequencing was axillary lymph node tissue. The receptor comes from a female donor with breast cancer. Some clones in this sample may be carry-over from other donors' samples.

This CDR3 is CASSQLGSTDTQYF. The CDR3 DNA follows: TGTGCCAGCAGCCAACTGGGAAGCACAGATACGCAGTATTTT. The chain couples TRBV4-2 to TRBJ2-3, with D hard to call. Per the germline V gene, CDR1 is LGHNA and CDR2 is YNFKEQ. The CDR3 sequence is 14 residues long. The V end lost 2 bases, the J end lost 0 bases, and 6 bases lay between the germline ends.